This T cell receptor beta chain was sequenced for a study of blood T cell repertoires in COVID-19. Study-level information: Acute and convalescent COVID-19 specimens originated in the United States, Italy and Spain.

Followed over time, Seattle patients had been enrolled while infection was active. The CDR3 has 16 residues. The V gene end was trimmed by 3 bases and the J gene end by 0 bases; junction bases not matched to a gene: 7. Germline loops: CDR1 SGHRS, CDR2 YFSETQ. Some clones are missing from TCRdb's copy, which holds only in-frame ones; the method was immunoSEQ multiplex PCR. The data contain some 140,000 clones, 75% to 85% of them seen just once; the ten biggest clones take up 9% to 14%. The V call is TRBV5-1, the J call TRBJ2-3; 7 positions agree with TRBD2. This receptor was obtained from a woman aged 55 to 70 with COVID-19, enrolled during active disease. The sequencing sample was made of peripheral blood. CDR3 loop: CASSSIQRGSTDTQYF. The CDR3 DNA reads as TGCGCCAGCAGCTCCATCCAGCGGGGTAGCACAGATACGCAGTATTTT.